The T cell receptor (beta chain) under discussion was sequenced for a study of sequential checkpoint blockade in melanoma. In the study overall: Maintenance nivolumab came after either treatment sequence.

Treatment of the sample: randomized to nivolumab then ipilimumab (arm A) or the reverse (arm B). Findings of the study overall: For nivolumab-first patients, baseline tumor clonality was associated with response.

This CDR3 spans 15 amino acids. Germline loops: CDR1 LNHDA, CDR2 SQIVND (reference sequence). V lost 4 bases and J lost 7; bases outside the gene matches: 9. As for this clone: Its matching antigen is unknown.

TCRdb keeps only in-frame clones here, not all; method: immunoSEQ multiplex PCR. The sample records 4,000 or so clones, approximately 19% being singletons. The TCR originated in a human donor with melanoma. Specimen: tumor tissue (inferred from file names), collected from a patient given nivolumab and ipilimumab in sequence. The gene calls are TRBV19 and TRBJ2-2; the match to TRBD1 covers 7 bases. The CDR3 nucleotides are TGTGCCAGTAGTAGAGGTGACAGGGCGGTCGGGGAGCTGTTTTTT. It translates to CASSRGDRAVGELFF.